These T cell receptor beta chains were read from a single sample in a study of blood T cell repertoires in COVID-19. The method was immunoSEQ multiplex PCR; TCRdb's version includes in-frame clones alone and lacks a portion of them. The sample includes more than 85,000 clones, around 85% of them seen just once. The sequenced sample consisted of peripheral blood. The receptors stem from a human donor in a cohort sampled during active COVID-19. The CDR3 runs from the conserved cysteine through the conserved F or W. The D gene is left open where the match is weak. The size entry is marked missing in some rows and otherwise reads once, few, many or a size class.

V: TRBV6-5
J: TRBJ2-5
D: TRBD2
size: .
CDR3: CASRPDSGGVETQYF
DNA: TGTGCCAGCAGGCCTGATTCGGGGGGGGTTGAGACCCAGTACTTC

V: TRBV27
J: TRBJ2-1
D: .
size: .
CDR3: CASSPDSSSYNEQFF
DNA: TGTGCCAGCAGTCCCGACAGCAGCTCCTACAATGAGCAGTTCTTC

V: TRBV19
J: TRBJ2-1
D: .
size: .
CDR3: CASRRTGYNEQFF
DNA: TGTGCCAGTAGGCGCACAGGCTACAATGAGCAGTTCTTC

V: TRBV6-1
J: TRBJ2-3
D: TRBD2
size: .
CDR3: CASSEFLWTSGRTDTQYF
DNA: TGTGCCAGCAGTGAATTCTTATGGACTAGCGGGCGGACAGATACGCAGTATTTT

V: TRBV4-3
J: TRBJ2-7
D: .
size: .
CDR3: CASSPTRYAEYNEQYF
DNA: TGCGCCAGCAGCCCCACCCGGTACGCGGAATATAACGAGCAGTACTTC

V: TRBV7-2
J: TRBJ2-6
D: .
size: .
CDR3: CASSLQGTGANVLTF
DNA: TGTGCCAGCAGCTTGCAGGGGACTGGGGCCAACGTCCTGACTTTC

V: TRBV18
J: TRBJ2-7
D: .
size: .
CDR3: CASSEGPGYEQYF
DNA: TGTGCCAGCTCCGAGGGTCCGGGTTACGAGCAGTACTTC

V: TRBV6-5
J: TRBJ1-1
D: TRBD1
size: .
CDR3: CASRRDRGAEAFF
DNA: TGTGCCAGCAGGCGGGACAGGGGAGCCGAAGCTTTCTTT

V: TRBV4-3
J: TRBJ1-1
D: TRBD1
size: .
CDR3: CASSIDSAGGSEAFF
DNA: TGCGCCAGCAGCATAGACTCGGCAGGGGGCAGTGAAGCTTTCTTT

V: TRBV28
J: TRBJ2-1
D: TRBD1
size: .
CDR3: CASTRAGTGLSHEQFF
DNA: TGTGCCAGCACCCGGGCCGGGACAGGGCTATCCCATGAGCAGTTCTTC

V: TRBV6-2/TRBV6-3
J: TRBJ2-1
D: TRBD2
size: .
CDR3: CASSPGGDYNEQFF
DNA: TGTGCCAGCAGTCCGGGGGGGGATTACAATGAGCAGTTCTTC

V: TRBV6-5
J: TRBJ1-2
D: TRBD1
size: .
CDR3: CASRGQGDYGYTF
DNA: TGTGCCAGCAGAGGACAGGGAGACTATGGCTACACCTTC

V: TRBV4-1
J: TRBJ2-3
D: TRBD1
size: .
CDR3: CASSPANRGQGSADTQYF
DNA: TGCGCCAGCAGCCCGGCCAATCGCGGACAGGGTAGTGCAGATACGCAGTATTTT

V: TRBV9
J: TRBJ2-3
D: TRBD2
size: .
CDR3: CASSGGSGNTDTQYF
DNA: TGTGCCAGCAGCGGAGGTAGCGGGAACACAGATACGCAGTATTTT

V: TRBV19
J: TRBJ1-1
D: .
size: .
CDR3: CASSIGANTEAFF
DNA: TGTGCCAGTAGTATAGGGGCGAACACTGAAGCTTTCTTT

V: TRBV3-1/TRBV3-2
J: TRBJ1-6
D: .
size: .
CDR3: CASSQVGGGPYNSPLHF
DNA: TGTGCCAGCAGCCAAGTAGGCGGGGGACCCTATAATTCACCCCTCCACTTT

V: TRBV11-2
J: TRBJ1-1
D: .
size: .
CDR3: CASSLTGMSTEAFF
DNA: TGTGCCAGCAGCCTCACAGGGATGAGCACTGAAGCTTTCTTT

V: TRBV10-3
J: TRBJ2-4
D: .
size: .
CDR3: CAISESAGIVDIQYF
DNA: TGTGCCATCAGTGAGTCGGCAGGGATCGTGGACATTCAGTACTTC

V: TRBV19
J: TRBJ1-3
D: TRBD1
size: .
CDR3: CASTRGNLGNTIYF
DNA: TGTGCCAGTACCAGGGGGAACCTCGGAAACACCATATATTTT

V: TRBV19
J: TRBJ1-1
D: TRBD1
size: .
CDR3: CASLDRASGDTEAFF
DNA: TGTGCCAGCCTAGACAGGGCCTCGGGGGACACTGAAGCTTTCTTT

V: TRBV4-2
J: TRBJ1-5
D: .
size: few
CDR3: CASSQDGGQPQHF
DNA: TGTGCCAGCAGCCAAGATGGGGGCCAGCCCCAGCATTTT

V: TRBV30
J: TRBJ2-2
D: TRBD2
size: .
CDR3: CAWSRTSIAGELFF
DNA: TGTGCCTGGAGTAGGACTAGCATAGCCGGGGAGCTGTTTTTT

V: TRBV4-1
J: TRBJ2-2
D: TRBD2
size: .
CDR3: CASSQRLAGGGELFF
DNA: TGCGCCAGCAGCCAGCGACTAGCGGGAGGGGGGGAGCTGTTTTTT

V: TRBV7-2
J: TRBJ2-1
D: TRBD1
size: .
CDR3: CASSLVGGSPYNEQFF
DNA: TGTGCCAGCAGCTTAGTAGGGGGCTCACCCTACAATGAGCAGTTCTTC

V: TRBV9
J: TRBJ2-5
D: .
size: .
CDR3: CASSVDPGGLETQYF
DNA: TGTGCCAGCAGCGTAGACCCCGGGGGGCTTGAGACCCAGTACTTC

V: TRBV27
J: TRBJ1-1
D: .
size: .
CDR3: CASTFGGSTEAFF
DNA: TGTGCCAGCACTTTTGGGGGGTCCACTGAAGCTTTCTTT

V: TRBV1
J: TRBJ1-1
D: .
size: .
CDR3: CTSSQVWGLGGNTEAFF
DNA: TGCACCAGCAGCCAAGTTTGGGGGCTTGGAGGGAACACTGAAGCTTTCTTT

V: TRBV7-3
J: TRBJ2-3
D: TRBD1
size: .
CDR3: CASSLAGTGYGTQYF
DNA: TGTGCCAGCAGCTTAGCTGGGACAGGGTACGGTACGCAGTATTTT

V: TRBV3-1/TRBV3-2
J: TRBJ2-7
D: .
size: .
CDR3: CASSQVASATYYEQYF
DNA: TGTGCCAGCAGCCAAGTGGCTAGTGCAACCTACTACGAGCAGTACTTC

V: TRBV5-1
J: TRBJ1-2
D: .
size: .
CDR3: CASSSLQGNGYTF
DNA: TGCGCCAGCAGCTCACTACAGGGAAATGGCTACACCTTC

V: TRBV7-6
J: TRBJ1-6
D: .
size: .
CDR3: CASSLRRRGESPLHF
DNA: TGTGCCAGCAGCTTACGGCGCAGGGGTGAATCACCCCTCCACTTT

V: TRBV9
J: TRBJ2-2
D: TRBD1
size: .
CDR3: CASSVGQDPNTGELFF
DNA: TGTGCCAGCAGCGTTGGACAGGACCCGAACACCGGGGAGCTGTTTTTT

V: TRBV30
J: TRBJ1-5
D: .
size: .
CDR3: CAWSPPDRYNQPQHF
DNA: TGTGCCTGGAGTCCCCCGGACAGATACAATCAGCCCCAGCATTTT

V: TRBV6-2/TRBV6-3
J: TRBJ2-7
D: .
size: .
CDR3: CASSDTVTGTYEQYF
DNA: TGTGCCAGCAGTGATACAGTTACAGGGACCTACGAGCAGTACTTC

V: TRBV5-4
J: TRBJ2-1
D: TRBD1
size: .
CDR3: CAKKRQGYNEQFF
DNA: TGTGCCAAGAAAAGACAGGGTTACAATGAGCAGTTCTTC

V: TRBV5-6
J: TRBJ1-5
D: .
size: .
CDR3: CASSTRGNQPQHF
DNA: TGTGCCAGCAGTACCCGGGGCAATCAGCCCCAGCATTTT

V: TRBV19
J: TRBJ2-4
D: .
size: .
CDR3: CASSNRAGLDF
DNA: TGTGCCAGTAGTAACCGCGCAGGATTGGACTTC